The 18 T cell receptor beta chains reported below all come from one sample, sequenced in a study of blood T cell repertoires in COVID-19. Profiled with immunoSEQ multiplex PCR; TCRdb holds only in-frame clones, not every one. The data hold under 200,000 clones, with roughly 84% observed a single time. The specimen was PBMCs or T cells enriched from blood (not recorded which). The receptor source for this set is a woman aged 25 to 39 who had been exposed to COVID-19.

V gene TRBV25-1 combines with J gene TRBJ1-2, with D possibly matching TRBD1 (5 bases). V lost 3 bases, J lost 4 bases, and 18 bases lay in between. The CDR3 has 16 residues. CDR1 is MGHDK and CDR2 is SYGVNS in the germline V gene. CDR3 nucleotide sequence: TGTGCCAGCAGTGACCAGGGAGGGGTGCCCATCTATGGCTACACCTTC. Translated, it gives CASSDQGGVPIYGYTF.

The chain joins TRBV7-9 to TRBJ1-4; weak D call: TRBD1 (6 bases). The CDR3 sequence is 13 residues long. The germline gives CDR1 SEHNR, CDR2 FQNEAQ (reference sequence). Trimming shortened V by 5 bases and J by 10 bases, and 14 bases separated the two germline ends. CDR3 sequence reads: CASSPPEQGKLFF. The CDR3 DNA reads as TGTGCCAGCAGCCCCCCGGAACAGGGAAAACTGTTTTTT.

The CDR3 spells CASSQRGGPPYNEQFF. The DNA of the CDR3 is TGCGCCAGCAGCCAGCGGGGGGGGCCACCTTACAATGAGCAGTTCTTC. V usage is TRBV4-1 and J usage is TRBJ2-1; 9 bases are a match to TRBD2. The CDR3 runs to 16 residues. The J segment lost 4 bases and the V segment lost 3 bases, leaving 7 bases of the junction unmatched. The V gene's germline CDR1 is MGHRA and CDR2 YSYEKL.

The chain links TRBV6-5 to TRBJ1-1; D might be TRBD1 (6 bases). The germline V and J ends were trimmed by 7 bases and 6 bases, with 12 bases remaining between them. The CDR3 length is 12 residues. Looked up from germline, CDR1 is MNHEY and CDR2 is SVGAGI. CDR3 sequence (DNA): TGTGCCAGCACCTCACAGGGTGCTGAAGCTTTCTTT. Translating it yields CASTSQGAEAFF.

The rearrangement links TRBV14 to TRBJ1-3; D gene unclear. This CDR3 has 14 amino acids. In germline, CDR1 is SGHDN, CDR2 FVKESK. V was shortened by 0 bases and J by 4 bases, with 7 bases between the two germline ends. The CDR3 DNA reads as TGTGCCAGCAGCCAAGATCGCAGGGGAAACACCATATATTTT. Protein product: CASSQDRRGNTIYF. The full variable domain, in which reference TRBV14 and TRBJ1-3 provide the parts outside the CDR3, is EAGVTQFPSHSVIEKGQTVTLRCDPISGHDNLYWYRRVMGKEIKFLLHFVKESKQDESGMPNNRFLAERTGGTYSTLKVQPAELEDSGVYFCASSQDRRGNTIYFGEGSWLTVV.

The rearrangement joins TRBV29-1 to TRBJ1-6; a possible D gene is TRBD1 (6 bases). The CDR3 consists of 13 residues. V lost 6 bases, J lost 8 bases, and 14 bases lay in between. Germline V gene sequence: CDR1 SQVTM, CDR2 ANQGSEA. The CDR3 spells CSVKQGFDSPLHF. In DNA, the CDR3 is TGCAGCGTGAAACAGGGTTTTGATTCACCCCTCCACTTT.

The V gene is TRBV9, the J gene TRBJ1-3, with D hard to call. The CDR3 runs 15 residues. V was pared by 4 bases and J by 4 bases, with 15 bases between. Germline CDR1 is SGDLS and CDR2 is YYNGEE. CDR3 in DNA: TGTGCCAGCAGCCCCTACCTATCTCGGGGAAACACCATATATTTT. Amino acids: CASSPYLSRGNTIYF.

This chain uses TRBV4-3 with TRBJ1-1; TRBD1 might be the D (6 bases). Germline lookup yields CDR1 LGHNA and CDR2 YSLEER. Trimming removed 0 bases from V and 5 bases from J, with 10 bases in between. The CDR3 extends over 14 amino acids. The DNA of the CDR3 is TGCGCCAGCAGCCAAGACCCAGGGGAGACTGAAGCTTTCTTT. As protein: CASSQDPGETEAFF.

The chain employs TRBV11-2 and TRBJ2-7, with TRBD2 matching over 10 bases. Germline V gives CDR1 SGHAT, CDR2 FQNNGV. The J segment lost 3 bases and the V segment lost 4 bases, leaving 12 bases of the junction unmatched. The CDR3 spans 17 residues. CDR3 residues: CASSWALAGEIYYEQYF. DNA of the CDR3: TGTGCCAGCAGCTGGGCGCTAGCGGGGGAAATATACTACGAGCAGTACTTC.

The chain joins TRBV9 to TRBJ2-7, with D maybe TRBD2 (5 bases). V was shortened by 5 bases and J by 3 bases, with 15 bases between the two germline ends. The length of the CDR3 is 14 residues. Germline V gene lookup returns CDR1 SGDLS and CDR2 YYNGEE. In DNA form, the CDR3 reads TGTGCCAGCAGTCGATCAAGCGGTAACTACGAGCAGTACTTC. It yields the protein CASSRSSGNYEQYF.

The gene calls are TRBV7-8 and TRBJ1-4, with TRBD1 identical over 10 bases. The CDR3 extends over 16 amino acids. With 5 bases clipped from V and 5 bases from J, the junction kept 8 bases outside the gene matches. Germline-derived CDR1 and CDR2 are SGHVS and FQNEAQ. CDR3 DNA: TGTGCCAGCAGCAAGACAGGGGGCGGCACAAATGAAAAACTGTTTTTT. This gives the protein CASSKTGGGTNEKLFF.

This chain links TRBV11-2 with TRBJ2-1; 12 nucleotides align to TRBD2. The germline CDR1 and CDR2 sequences are SGHAT and FQNNGV. J was trimmed by 4 bases and V by 1 base; bases with no gene match: 5. CDR3 size: 17 residues. The CDR3 is CASSLALAGGSYNEQFF. The CDR3, as DNA: TGTGCCAGCAGCTTAGCACTAGCGGGGGGTTCTTACAATGAGCAGTTCTTC.

The gene calls are TRBV5-1 and TRBJ2-1; 10 positions agree with TRBD2. The CDR3 covers 16 residues. Per the germline V gene, CDR1 is SGHRS and CDR2 is YFSETQ. V lost 3 bases and J lost 4; bases outside the gene matches: 7. As DNA, the CDR3 is TGCGCCAGCAGCTGGTTAGCGGGGGGCCAGTACAATGAGCAGTTCTTC. This gives the protein CASSWLAGGQYNEQFF.

This clone has just a few counts. This chain connects TRBV5-1 to TRBJ1-1; TRBD1 matches at 7 bases. The CDR3 has 17 amino acids. Germline trimming cut 2 bases from V and 0 bases from J; bases unmatched to any gene: 10. Germline V gene lookup returns CDR1 SGHRS and CDR2 YFSETQ. CDR3 amino acids: CASSFGGTVLMNTEAFF. The CDR3 nucleotides read TGCGCCAGCAGCTTTGGGGGGACAGTACTCATGAACACTGAAGCTTTCTTT.

V and J are TRBV7-2 and TRBJ2-3, with TRBD2 matching over 15 bases. CDR3 length equals 20 residues. Trimming took 0 bases from V and 1 from J; bases not matched to a gene: 8. The V gene's germline CDR1 is SGHTA and CDR2 FQGNSA. The CDR3 region is CASSLAPTGLAGGRTDTQYF. In nucleotides, the CDR3 is TGTGCCAGCAGCTTAGCCCCGACGGGACTAGCGGGGGGACGCACAGATACGCAGTATTTT.

The V gene is TRBV7-2, the J gene TRBJ2-5, with a weak D call TRBD2 (5 bases). Trimming took 0 bases from V and 5 from J, leaving 13 bases between them. Germline V lookup: CDR1 SGHTA, CDR2 FQGNSA. The length of the CDR3 is 15 residues. The CDR3 here is CASSLAPKRVETQYF. The CDR3, as DNA: TGTGCCAGCAGCTTAGCCCCAAAGAGGGTTGAGACCCAGTACTTC.

About this clone itself: An end of the junction differs from the germline gene, which may be a read error. V and J are TRBV5-5 and TRBJ2-3, with 9 nucleotides matching TRBD2. Germline V gene lookup returns CDR1 SGHKS and CDR2 YYEKEE (reference sequence). CDR3 length equals 16 residues. The CDR3 sequence: CARSRRGGTSTDTQYF. CDR3 nucleotides: TGTGCCCGCAGCCGGCGGGGGGGTACTAGCACAGATACGCAGTATTTT.

The chain employs TRBV2 and TRBJ1-2; 9 bases map to TRBD1. The CDR3 is made up of 15 amino acids. After removal of 4 bases from V and 8 bases from J, the junction contained 11 bases not matched to a gene. The V gene's germline CDR1 is SNHLY and CDR2 FYNNEI. CDR3 sequence reads: CASSVSKGQGDGYTF. The CDR3 coding sequence is TGTGCCAGCAGTGTGTCTAAGGGACAGGGTGACGGCTACACCTTC.